Listed below are T cell receptor beta chains from one sample, sequenced in a study of cytomegalovirus exposure and HLA in healthy donors. Produced via immunoSEQ multiplex PCR; TCRdb's table is partial and in-frame only. The table includes about 120,000 clones, over 70% detected once. The sequenced material came from PBMCs. The origin of the receptors is a female donor in good health and CMV-seropositive. Each CDR3 is given with its conserved first and last residue. D genes are given only for firm matches. Rows may omit the clone size; those that give it use once, few, many or a size class.

D	size	V	J	DNA	CDR3
-	-	TRBV5-4	TRBJ2-6	TGTGCCAGCAGCTTGCGCCGGGGAAGGGCTGGGGCCAACGTCCTGACTTTC	CASSLRRGRAGANVLTF
TRBD1	-	TRBV6-5	TRBJ1-5	TGTGCCAGCAGAAGGACAGGGACCAATCAGCCTCAGCATTTT	CASRRTGTNQPQHF
TRBD1	-	TRBV29-1	TRBJ2-6	TGCAGCGCAACAGGGGGAGCTGGGGCCAACGTCCTGACTTTC	CSATGGAGANVLTF
TRBD1	-	TRBV6-6	TRBJ1-6	TGTGCCAGCAGTTACTGGACAGGGGATTCACCCCTCCACTTT	CASSYWTGDSPLHF
-	-	TRBV5-1	TRBJ1-2	TGCGCCAGCAGCACAGTTTCCTATGGCTACACCTTC	CASSTVSYGYTF
-	-	TRBV19	TRBJ1-2	TGTGCCAGTAGTATATCGGCAGGGGCGATTTATGGCTACACCTTC	CASSISAGAIYGYTF
TRBD2	-	TRBV7-9	TRBJ2-7	TGTGCCAGCAGCTTACCCATCGGCTTGGAAGCGGGGGTCTACGAGCAGTACTTC	CASSLPIGLEAGVYEQYF
-	-	TRBV4-1	TRBJ2-3	TGCGCCAGCAGCCCTCCTAGCACAGATACGCAGTATTTT	CASSPPSTDTQYF
TRBD1	-	TRBV15	TRBJ2-7	TGTGCCACCAGCAGAGGGGACAGGGCTTACGAGCAGTACTTC	CATSRGDRAYEQYF
TRBD2	-	TRBV5-4	TRBJ2-5	TGTGCCAGCAGCCCGGGGACTAGCGTTGAGCAGTACTTC	CASSPGTSVEQYF
-	-	TRBV19	TRBJ2-7	TGTGCCAGTAGTAATGACAGAGGGGGATTTAGCGAGCAGTACTTC	CASSNDRGGFSEQYF
TRBD1	-	TRBV5-1	TRBJ2-7	TGCGCCAGCAGCTTGGGGGGGACAGGGGTCGAGCAGTACTTC	CASSLGGTGVEQYF
-	-	TRBV5-6	TRBJ1-5	TGTGCCAGCAGCTTGTTTCGAGCGAGTCAGCCCCAGCATTTT	CASSLFRASQPQHF
TRBD1	-	TRBV15	TRBJ1-4	TGTGCCACCAGCACGGGACAGGACGGTAATGAAAAACTGTTTTTT	CATSTGQDGNEKLFF
TRBD1	-	TRBV2	TRBJ1-4	TGTGCCAGCAGTCCTTTGGGACAGGGTCGCGAAAAACTGTTTTTT	CASSPLGQGREKLFF
TRBD1	-	TRBV19	TRBJ1-2	TGTGCCAGTAGTCCGGACAGGGTGTTCGGCTACACCTTC	CASSPDRVFGYTF
-	few	TRBV2	TRBJ1-1	TGTGCCAGCAGGGAAGAGGGGGACACTGAAGCTTTCTTT	CASREEGDTEAFF
TRBD1	-	TRBV2	TRBJ2-7	TGTGCCACCTATCCCGGGACAGGGGTCCACGAGCAGTACTTC	CATYPGTGVHEQYF
TRBD1	-	TRBV5-1	TRBJ1-3	TGCGCCAGCAGTTCGACAGGGGACAGCAACACCATATATTTT	CASSSTGDSNTIYF
TRBD1	-	TRBV7-2	TRBJ1-2	TGTGCCACGTCCCGGACAGGACCTAACTATGGCTACACCTTC	CATSRTGPNYGYTF
TRBD1	-	TRBV7-2	TRBJ1-1	TGTGCCAGCAGCTCACGGACAGGGAAGCCTGAAGCTTTCTTT	CASSSRTGKPEAFF
-	few	TRBV7-3	TRBJ1-1	TGTGCCAGCAGCTTAACCGGGGGTAACACTGAAGCTTTCTTT	CASSLTGGNTEAFF
-	-	TRBV5-1	TRBJ1-6	TGCGCCAGCAGCCGCGGGACCGAGGGCTATAATTCACCCCTCCACTTT	CASSRGTEGYNSPLHF
TRBD1	-	TRBV6-1	TRBJ2-7	TGTGCCAGCAGTTTGACAGGGCCCTTGTACGAGCAGTACTTC	CASSLTGPLYEQYF
-	-	TRBV7-2	TRBJ1-5	TGTGCCAGCACCTCGAGTGGGTCGGGACAGCCCCAGCATTTT	CASTSSGSGQPQHF
TRBD1	few	TRBV27	TRBJ2-7	TGTGCCAGCAGTTTGGACAGGGTTGAGCAGTACTTC	CASSLDRVEQYF
-	-	TRBV28	TRBJ2-7	TGTGCCAGCAGATCCGGACAGACCTACGAGCAGTACTTC	CASRSGQTYEQYF
TRBD2	-	TRBV7-9	TRBJ2-5	TGTGCCAGCAGCTTTACGGGGGGAGAGACCCAGTACTTC	CASSFTGGETQYF
TRBD1	-	TRBV4-1	TRBJ1-2	TGCGCCAGCAGCCCTGACCGGGACAGCTCAACCAACTATGGCTACACCTTC	CASSPDRDSSTNYGYTF
TRBD1	-	TRBV19	TRBJ2-4	TGTGCCAGTAGTATTTCCCGGGACAGGGTAAACATTCAGTACTTC	CASSISRDRVNIQYF
TRBD2	few	TRBV11-1	TRBJ2-3	TGTGCCAGCAGCTTAGGTAGCGGGGGGCGTCATACGCAGTATTTT	CASSLGSGGRHTQYF
TRBD1	-	TRBV7-2	TRBJ2-1	TGTGCCAGCAGCTTAGTAGGGACAGGGCCCTACAATGAGCAGTTCTTC	CASSLVGTGPYNEQFF
TRBD1	-	TRBV7-3	TRBJ2-1	TGTGCCAGCAGCCCCCCAGGGGGACACAATGAGCAGTTCTTC	CASSPPGGHNEQFF
TRBD1	-	TRBV6-1	TRBJ1-2	TGTGCCAGCAGTGATACTAGACAGGGGCCTGGCTACACCTTC	CASSDTRQGPGYTF
-	once	TRBV9	TRBJ2-3	TGTGCCAGCAGCGCCGATCAGGCAGATACGCAGTATTTT	CASSADQADTQYF
-	-	TRBV30	TRBJ1-2	TGTGCCTGGAGTGTACAGGGAATCCAAGACTACACCTTC	CAWSVQGIQDYTF
TRBD1	-	TRBV19	TRBJ2-2	TGTGCCAGTAGTCGTCCGGGACAGGGCAACACCGGGGAGCTGTTTTTT	CASSRPGQGNTGELFF
-	once	TRBV30	TRBJ1-5	TGTGCCTGGAGGGGGGTGAGCGGGCAGCCCCAGCATTTT	CAWRGVSGQPQHF
-	-	TRBV7-6	TRBJ2-3	TGTGCCAGCAGCCCTACGACAGGTTTATCCACAGATACGCAGTATTTT	CASSPTTGLSTDTQYF
TRBD2	-	TRBV9	TRBJ2-1	TGTGCCAGCAGCGTACAGGGGACTAGCGGTTGGGAAATGATCTTC	CASSVQGTSGWEMIF
TRBD2	few	TRBV6-6	TRBJ2-1	TGTGCCAGCATCCTAGGACTAGCGGGGGGCAATGAGCAGTTCTTC	CASILGLAGGNEQFF
TRBD1	-	TRBV5-1	TRBJ1-4	TGCGCCAGCAGCTTGACAGGGGGTGATGAAAAACTGTTTTTT	CASSLTGGDEKLFF
TRBD1	-	TRBV7-9	TRBJ2-7	TGTGCCAGCTCCTCACCAGGGACAGGGACTTACGAGCAGTACTTC	CASSSPGTGTYEQYF
-	-	TRBV18	TRBJ1-4	TGTGCCAGCTCACCGGACAGACTTCCCGTTATAGAAAAACTGTTTTTT	CASSPDRLPVIEKLFF
TRBD2	medium-sized	TRBV7-9	TRBJ2-7	TGTGCCAGCAGTTCCGGGACTAGCGGGGGGATCCGGGGAATCGAGCAGTACTTC	CASSSGTSGGIRGIEQYF
-	-	TRBV7-2	TRBJ1-5	TGTGCCAGCAGCCAGGGGTCTAGCTGGCAGAGCAATAGCAATCAGCCCCAGCATTTT	CASSQGSSWQSNSNQPQHF
TRBD1	-	TRBV5-1	TRBJ2-7	TGCGCCAGCAGCTTGGAATCCGGGACAGGGTTGTACGAGCAGTACTTC	CASSLESGTGLYEQYF
-	-	TRBV6-5	TRBJ2-7	TGTGCCAGCAGTTACGATGCGGGGTCCTACGAGCAGTACTTC	CASSYDAGSYEQYF
TRBD1	-	TRBV18	TRBJ1-5	TGTGCCAGCTCTCCTGGGACAGGAAGCAATCAGCCCCAGCATTTT	CASSPGTGSNQPQHF
TRBD1	-	TRBV9	TRBJ2-7	TGTGCCAGCAGCATAGGACAGGGACCCTACGAGCAGTACTTC	CASSIGQGPYEQYF
-	-	TRBV6-6	TRBJ2-2	TGTGCCAGCAGTAACCCAGCGGGGGAGCTGTTTTTT	CASSNPAGELFF
-	-	TRBV13	TRBJ1-1	TGTGCCAGCAGCTTAGGGGCACCGAGTGGGCCCCAAGCTTTCTTT	CASSLGAPSGPQAFF
-	-	TRBV4-1	TRBJ1-4	TGCGCCAGCAGCCAAGAAGTCTTCAGTGCAACTAATGAAAAACTGTTTTTT	CASSQEVFSATNEKLFF
TRBD1	-	TRBV5-4	TRBJ1-2	TGTGCCAGCAGCTACCTCAGGGGGCGCAAGGACTCTGGCTACACCTTC	CASSYLRGRKDSGYTF